This T cell receptor (beta chain) was profiled in a study of T cell responses to AZD1222 COVID-19 vaccine. In the study overall: Researchers grouped second doses given at about 4 or about 12 weeks into one pool. Overall study results and limits: Clonal diversity was possibly underestimated, and the donors were mostly white British, with more females. With dominance at 160-218 and 743-854, vaccine-associated CD4 TCRs spanned spike. Epitopes outside B.1.351 and B.1.1.7 mutated regions reportedly drew nearly half of spike TCRs.

The table came from immunoSEQ multiplex PCR; TCRdb's copy has only in-frame clones and leaves some out. The table has about 150,000 clones, about 88% seen once; the top ten hold approximately 17%. With regard to this clone: The antigen remains undetermined.

The sequencing here drew on peripheral blood, taken on day 0 of AZD1222 vaccination. This clonotype was sampled from an adult in good health.

This chain's CDR3 is CASSVGGGWNEQFF. The DNA for the CDR3 is TGTGCCAGCAGCGTAGGGGGAGGGTGGAATGAGCAGTTCTTC. This chain uses TRBV9 with TRBJ2-1; the match to TRBD2 covers 7 bases. Germline V gives CDR1 SGDLS, CDR2 YYNGEE. CDR3 length: 14 residues. The V and J ends lost 0 bases and 7 bases, in that order; junction bases with no gene match: 4. The variable domain in full, completed from reference TRBV9 and TRBJ2-1, reads DSGVTQTPKHLITATGQRVTLRCSPRSGDLSVYWYQQSLDQGLQFLIQYYNGEERAKGNILERFSAQQFPDLHSELNLSSLELGDSALYFCASSVGGGWNEQFFGPGTRLTVL.